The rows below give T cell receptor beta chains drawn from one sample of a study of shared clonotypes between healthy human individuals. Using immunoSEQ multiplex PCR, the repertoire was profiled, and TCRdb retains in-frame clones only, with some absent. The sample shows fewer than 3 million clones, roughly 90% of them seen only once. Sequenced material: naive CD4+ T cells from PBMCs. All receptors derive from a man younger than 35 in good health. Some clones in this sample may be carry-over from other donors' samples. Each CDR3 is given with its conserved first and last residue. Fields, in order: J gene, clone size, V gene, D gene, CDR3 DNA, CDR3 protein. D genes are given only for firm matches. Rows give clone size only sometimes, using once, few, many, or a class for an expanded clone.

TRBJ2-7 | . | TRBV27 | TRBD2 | TGTGCCAGCAGTTTGACCCGGGTCCGGGGGGACGAGCAGTACTTC | CASSLTRVRGDEQYF
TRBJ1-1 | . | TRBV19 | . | TGTGCCAGTAGTGTCTCCGGGGCCGGGGTCACTGAAGCTTTCTTT | CASSVSGAGVTEAFF
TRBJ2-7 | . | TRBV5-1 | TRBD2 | TGCGCCAGCAGCCCTCTAGCGGGAGGGATCGGCTACGAGCAGTACTTC | CASSPLAGGIGYEQYF
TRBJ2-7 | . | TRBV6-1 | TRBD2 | TGTGCCAGCAGTGAATGGAGGGTGGGAGGGCCTTACGAGCAGTACTTC | CASSEWRVGGPYEQYF
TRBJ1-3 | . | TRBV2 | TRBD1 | TGTGCCACTGAGGGGGCTATGGCTGGAAACACCATATATTTT | CATEGAMAGNTIYF
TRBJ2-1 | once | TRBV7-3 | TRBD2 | TGTGCCAGCAGCCCAACAACTAGCGGGCCCTACAATGAGCAGTTCTTC | CASSPTTSGPYNEQFF
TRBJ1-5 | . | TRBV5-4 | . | TGTGCCAGCAGCTTGTCCAGGGAGGGGCCCCAGCATTTT | CASSLSREGPQHF
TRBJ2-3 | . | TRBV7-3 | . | TGTGCCAGCAGCCCGAGGGGCCGGACCACCTCAGATACGCAGTATTTT | CASSPRGRTTSDTQYF
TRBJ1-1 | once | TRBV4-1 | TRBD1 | TGCGCCAGCAGCGACCACCGAGGGGGCAACACTGAAGCTTTCTTT | CASSDHRGGNTEAFF
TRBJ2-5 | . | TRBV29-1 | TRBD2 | TGCAGCGCCCTGCGACTAGCGGGAGAGACCCAGTACTTC | CSALRLAGETQYF
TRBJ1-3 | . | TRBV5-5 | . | TGTGCCAGCAGCCACGGATGGACCCCTGGGCCTGGAAACACCATATATTTT | CASSHGWTPGPGNTIYF
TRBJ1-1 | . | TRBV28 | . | TGTGCCAGCAGTTTAGACAGCTACTCTGAAGCTTTCTTT | CASSLDSYSEAFF
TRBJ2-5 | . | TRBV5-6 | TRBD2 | TGTGCCAGCAGCTACGGGCCAAGGGGAGGGGAGACCCAGTACTTC | CASSYGPRGGETQYF
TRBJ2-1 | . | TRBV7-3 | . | TGTGCCAGCAGCTTATCGGGAGTTGGTAATGAGCAGTTCTTC | CASSLSGVGNEQFF
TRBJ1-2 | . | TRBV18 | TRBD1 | TGTGCCAGCTCATCGTTCGGACAGGGGAACTATGGCTACACCTTC | CASSSFGQGNYGYTF
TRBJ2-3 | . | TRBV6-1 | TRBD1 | TGTGCCAGTAGGACAGGGGGCACAGATACGCAGTATTTT | CASRTGGTDTQYF
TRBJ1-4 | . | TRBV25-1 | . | TGTGCCAGCACCCGGGGGGGTGAAAAACTGTTTTTT | CASTRGGEKLFF
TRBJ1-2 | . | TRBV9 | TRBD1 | TGTGCCAGCAGCGGCCGGGACAGGGAAGACTATGGCTACACCTTC | CASSGRDREDYGYTF
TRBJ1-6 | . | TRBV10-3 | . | TGTGCCATCAGTGATCGGGACACTTCACCCCTCCACTTT | CAISDRDTSPLHF
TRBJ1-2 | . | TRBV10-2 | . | TGCGCCACCCTTTTGGGGAACTATGGCTACACCTTC | CATLLGNYGYTF
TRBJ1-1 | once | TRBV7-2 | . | TGTGCCAGCAGTCTAAGGGTGGACACTGAAGCTTTCTTT | CASSLRVDTEAFF
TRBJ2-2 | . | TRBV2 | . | TGTGCCAGCAGTGACCCCATCCTTTCCGTTAACACCGGGGAGCTGTTTTTT | CASSDPILSVNTGELFF